This TCR beta chain was identified during a study of blood T cell repertoires in COVID-19. Assay: immunoSEQ multiplex PCR; the TCRdb copy retains only in-frame clones and omits some. The sample includes 100,000 to 110,000 clones, approximately 90% of them seen just once. Trimming stripped 4 bases from V and 4 bases from J, with 16 bases between. Germline CDR1 and CDR2: LGHDT and YNNKEL (reference sequence). This CDR3 is built from 15 residues. The sample comprised peripheral blood. The rearrangement joins TRBV3-1 (or the pseudogene TRBV3-2) to TRBJ1-2, with TRBD1 as a possible D gene (6 bases). This TCR was recovered from a man in his forties or fifties with active COVID-19. This CDR3 is CASSPGTGRTYGYTF. The CDR3 coding sequence is TGTGCCAGCAGCCCCGGTACAGGGAGAACCTATGGCTACACCTTC.